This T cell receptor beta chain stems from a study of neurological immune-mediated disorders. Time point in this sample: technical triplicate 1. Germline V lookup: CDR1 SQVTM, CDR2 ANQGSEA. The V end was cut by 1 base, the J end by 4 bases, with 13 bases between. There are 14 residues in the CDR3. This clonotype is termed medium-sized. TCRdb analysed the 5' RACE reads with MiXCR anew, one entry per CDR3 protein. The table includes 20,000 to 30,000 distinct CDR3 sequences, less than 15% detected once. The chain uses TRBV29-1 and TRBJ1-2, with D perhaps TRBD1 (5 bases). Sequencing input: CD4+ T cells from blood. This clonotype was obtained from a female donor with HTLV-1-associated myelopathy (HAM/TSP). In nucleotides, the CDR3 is TGCAGCGTTGAAGGTCGGGACGACAGCTATGGCTACACCTTC. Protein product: CSVEGRDDSYGYTF.